The present T cell receptor (beta chain) was sequenced within a study of CD8 T cells in Susac syndrome. TCR beta from blood CD8+ and CD4+ T cells was sequenced. Bulk CD8+ and CD4+ cells came from magnetic negative isolation; CD8+ TEMRA by FACS. The germline V gene encodes CDR1 MGHRA and CDR2 YSYEKL. The V end was cut by 5 bases, the J end by 7 bases, with 17 bases between. The CDR3 extends over 15 amino acids. An amount of RNA that ranged from 0.5 to 1 ug was reverse transcribed with random hexamers. TCR beta CDR3 was amplified by immunoSEQ multiplex PCR. This amplification extended across 54 Vbeta and 13 Jbeta segments. TCRdb re-derived calls from the immunoSEQ multiplex PCR reads in MiXCR, one entry per CDR3 protein. The sample carries about 130,000 distinct CDR3 sequences, about 92% recorded once.

This clonotype was obtained from a human donor with multiple sclerosis. Material: CD8+ T cells from PBMCs. This chain links TRBV4-1 with TRBJ1-4; the D gene is possibly TRBD1 (6 bases). CDR3 protein: CASSGPGGGVEKLFF. Here the CDR3 DNA reads TGCGCCAGCAGCGGACCGGGGGGCGGGGTTGAAAAACTGTTTTTT.